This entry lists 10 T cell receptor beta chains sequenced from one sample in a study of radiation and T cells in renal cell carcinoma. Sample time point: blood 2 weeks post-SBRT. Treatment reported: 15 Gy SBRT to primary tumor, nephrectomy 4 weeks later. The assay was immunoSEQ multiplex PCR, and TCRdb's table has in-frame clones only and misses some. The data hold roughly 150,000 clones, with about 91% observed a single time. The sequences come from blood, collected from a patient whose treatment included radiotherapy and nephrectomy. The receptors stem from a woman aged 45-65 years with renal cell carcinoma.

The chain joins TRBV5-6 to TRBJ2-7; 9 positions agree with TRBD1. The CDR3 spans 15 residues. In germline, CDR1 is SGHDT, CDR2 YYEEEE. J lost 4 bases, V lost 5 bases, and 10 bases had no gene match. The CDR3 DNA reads TGTGCCAGCAGTCACCCCGGGACAGGGTCATACGAGCAGTACTTC. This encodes CASSHPGTGSYEQYF.

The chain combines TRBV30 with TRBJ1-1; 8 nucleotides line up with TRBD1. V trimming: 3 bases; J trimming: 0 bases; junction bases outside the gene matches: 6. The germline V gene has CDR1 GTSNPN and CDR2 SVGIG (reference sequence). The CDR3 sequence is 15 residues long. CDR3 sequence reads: CAWSGTGGLNTEAFF. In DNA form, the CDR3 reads TGTGCCTGGAGCGGGACAGGAGGTCTGAACACTGAAGCTTTCTTT.

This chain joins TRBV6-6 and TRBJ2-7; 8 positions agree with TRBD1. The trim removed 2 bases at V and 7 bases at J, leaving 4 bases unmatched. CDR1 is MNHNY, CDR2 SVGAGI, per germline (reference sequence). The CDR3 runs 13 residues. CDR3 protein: CASSYLTGGEQYF. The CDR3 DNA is TGTGCCAGCAGTTACCTTACAGGGGGGGAGCAGTACTTC.

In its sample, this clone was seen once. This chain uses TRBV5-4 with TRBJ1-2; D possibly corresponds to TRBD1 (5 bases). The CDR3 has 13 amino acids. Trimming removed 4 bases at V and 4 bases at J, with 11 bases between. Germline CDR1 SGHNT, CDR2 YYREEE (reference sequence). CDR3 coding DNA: TGTGCCAGCAGCGGCGACAGCCCCTATGGCTACACCTTC. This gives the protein CASSGDSPYGYTF.

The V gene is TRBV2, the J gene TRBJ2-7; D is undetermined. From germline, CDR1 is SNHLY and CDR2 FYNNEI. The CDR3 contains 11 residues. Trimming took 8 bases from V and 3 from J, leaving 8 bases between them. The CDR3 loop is CASGSFYEQYF. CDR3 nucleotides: TGTGCCAGCGGTTCATTCTACGAGCAGTACTTC.

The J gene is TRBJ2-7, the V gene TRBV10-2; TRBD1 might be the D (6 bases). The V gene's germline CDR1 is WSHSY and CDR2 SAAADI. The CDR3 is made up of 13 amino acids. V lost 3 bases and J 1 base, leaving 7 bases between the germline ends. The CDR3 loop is CASSDDRSYEQYF. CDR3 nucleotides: TGCGCCAGCAGTGATGACAGGTCCTACGAGCAGTACTTC.

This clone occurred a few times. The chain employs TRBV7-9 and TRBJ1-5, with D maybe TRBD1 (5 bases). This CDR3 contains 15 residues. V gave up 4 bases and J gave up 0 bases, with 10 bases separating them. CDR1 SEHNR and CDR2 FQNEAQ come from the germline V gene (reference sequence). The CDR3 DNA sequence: TGTGCCAGCAGCTCCTTAGACAGTAGCAATCAGCCCCAGCATTTT. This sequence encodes CASSSLDSSNQPQHF. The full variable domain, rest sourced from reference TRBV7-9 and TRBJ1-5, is DTGVSQNPRHKITKRGQNVTFRCDPISEHNRLYWYRQTLGQGPEFLTYFQNEAQLEKSRLLSDRFSAERPKGSFSTLEIQRTEQGDSAMYLCASSSLDSSNQPQHFGDGTRLSIL.

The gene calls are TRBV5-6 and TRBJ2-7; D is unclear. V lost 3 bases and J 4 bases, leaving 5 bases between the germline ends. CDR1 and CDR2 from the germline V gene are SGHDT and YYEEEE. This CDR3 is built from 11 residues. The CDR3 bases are TGTGCCAGCAGCTCACTTTACGAGCAGTACTTC. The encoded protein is CASSSLYEQYF.

For the CDR3, the DNA is TGTGCCAGCAGCGAAGTTCACTGGGGCTCCTACAATGAGCAGTTCTTC. This translates into CASSEVHWGSYNEQFF. This chain links TRBV5-4 with TRBJ2-1; D is ambiguous. V shed 4 bases and J shed 0 bases, with 14 bases lying between them. Germline lookup yields CDR1 SGHNT and CDR2 YYREEE (reference sequence). The CDR3 extends over 16 amino acids.

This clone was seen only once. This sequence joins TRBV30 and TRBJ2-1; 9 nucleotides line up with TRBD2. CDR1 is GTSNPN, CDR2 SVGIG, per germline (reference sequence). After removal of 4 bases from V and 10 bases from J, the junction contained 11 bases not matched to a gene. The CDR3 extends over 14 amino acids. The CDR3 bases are TGTGCCTGGACCATAGCGGGGGCCTCGGGGGAGCAGTTCTTC. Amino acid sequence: CAWTIAGASGEQFF.